The 25 T cell receptor beta chains presented below share a single source sample, sequenced in a study of blood T cell repertoires in COVID-19 (dated by TCRdb to between 2020 and 2021). Receptor amplification or capture employed the immunoSEQ multiplex PCR assay. In TCRdb, the immuneACCESS table is reduced to in-frame sequences with V and J assigned. These tables do not hold every clone; where another copy was compared, an unresolved V gene accounts for under half, and the others remain unexplained. The sample table shows roughly 60,000 clones, and around 87% are seen once. The ten largest account for 7.4% of the sample. Sequences were obtained from peripheral blood. The receptors were sampled from a human donor with active COVID-19. The donor label of this sample is uncertain.

The chain uses TRBV18 and TRBJ1-4; maybe TRBD1 (6 bases). Looked up from germline, CDR1 is KGHSH and CDR2 is LQKENI. V was pared by 4 bases and J by 6 bases, with 9 bases between. The CDR3 spans 13 residues. The CDR3 DNA is TGTGCCAGCTCACTTAACAGGGATGAAAAACTGTTTTTT. It codes for CASSLNRDEKLFF.

The CDR3 sequence is CASSVTGGNTEAFF. CDR3 sequence (DNA): TGTGCCAGCAGCGTAACAGGGGGGAACACTGAAGCTTTCTTT. The chain combines TRBV9 with TRBJ1-1; 8 nucleotides match TRBD1. CDR1 and CDR2 (germline): SGDLS, YYNGEE. CDR3 size: 14 residues. Unmatched junction bases numbered 0, after V lost 1 base and J lost 1 base.

The V and J genes are TRBV30 and TRBJ1-4; 10 positions match TRBD1. Germline trimming cut 3 bases from V and 10 bases from J; bases unmatched to any gene: 11. Germline V CDR1 and CDR2: GTSNPN, SVGIG (reference sequence). The CDR3 runs to 15 residues. The chain's CDR3 is CAWRSWDRGVVKLFF. The CDR3, as DNA: TGTGCCTGGAGAAGCTGGGACAGGGGAGTGGTAAAACTGTTTTTT.

The chain links TRBV28 to TRBJ2-7; a possible D gene is TRBD1 (5 bases). CDR1 is MDHEN, CDR2 SYDVKM, per germline. V was shortened by 8 bases and J by 0 bases, with 5 bases between the two germline ends. The CDR3 totals 11 residues. The CDR3 coding sequence is TGTGCCAGCGACAGCTCCTACGAGCAGTACTTC. It specifies CASDSSYEQYF.

V is TRBV10-3 and J is TRBJ1-1; unclear D gene. CDR1 is ENHRY and CDR2 is SYGVKD in the germline V gene. CDR3 length: 13 amino acids. V dropped 3 bases and J dropped 0 bases, with 5 bases sitting between them. For the CDR3, the DNA is TGTGCCATCAGTGAACAAGTGAACACTGAAGCTTTCTTT. Its translation is CAISEQVNTEAFF.

The table lists this clone with a few counts. This chain connects TRBV6-1 to TRBJ2-1; 8 positions agree with TRBD2. The junction had 7 bases not matched to a gene; V was cut back by 1 base and J by 8 bases. Germline values: CDR1 MNHNS, CDR2 SASEGT. The CDR3 spans 15 residues. This CDR3 is CASSEGAGGADEQFF. CDR3 in DNA: TGTGCCAGCAGTGAAGGTGCGGGGGGTGCAGATGAGCAGTTCTTC.

This clone was counted a single time. DNA of the CDR3: TGTGCCAGCAGCTTAGAGGGAGCGGGAGGGCCGGGTTTGGACATTCAGTACTTC. Translated, it gives CASSLEGAGGPGLDIQYF. The chain recombines TRBV11-3 with TRBJ2-4; 10 bases align to TRBD2. There are 18 residues in the CDR3. Per germline, CDR1 SGHNT and CDR2 YENEEA. The V and J ends lost 0 bases and 8 bases, in that order; junction bases with no gene match: 13.

The rearrangement uses TRBV2 and TRBJ1-2; TRBD1 might be the D (6 bases). Trimming pared 8 bases from V and 8 bases from J, leaving 27 bases between. From germline, CDR1 is SNHLY and CDR2 FYNNEI. CDR3 length: 16 amino acids. CDR3 residues: CASSGGRAGDRWGYTF. CDR3 coding DNA: TGTGCCAGCTCGGGAGGGAGGGCAGGGGACCGCTGGGGCTACACCTTC.

The gene calls are TRBV5-1 and TRBJ2-1; weak D call: TRBD2 (6 bases). The ends were cut back, 4 bases at V and 0 bases at J, with 14 bases in the middle. This CDR3 has 16 residues. CDR1 SGHRS and CDR2 YFSETQ come from the germline V gene. The CDR3 DNA reads as TGCGCCAGCAGCATTAGCGGTCCCAGCTCCTACAATGAGCAGTTCTTC. It yields the protein CASSISGPSSYNEQFF.

V usage is TRBV7-9 and J usage is TRBJ2-1, with unresolved D. V lost 1 base and J 7 bases, leaving 17 bases between the germline ends. The CDR3 contains 16 residues. Germline-derived CDR1 and CDR2 are SEHNR and FQNEAQ (reference sequence). DNA of the CDR3: TGTGCCAGCAGCTTAGAGGTACACCCACGAGGTAATGAGCAGTTCTTC. This encodes CASSLEVHPRGNEQFF.

Only one count was recorded for this clone. This sequence joins TRBV19 and TRBJ1-4, with 8 bases fitting TRBD1. CDR3 length: 15 amino acids. Germline loops: CDR1 LNHDA, CDR2 SQIVND (reference sequence). The J segment lost 7 bases and the V segment lost 5 bases, leaving 9 bases of the junction unmatched. CDR3 in amino acids: CASSPQGDGTEKLFF. CDR3 bases: TGTGCCAGTAGTCCACAGGGGGATGGAACTGAAAAACTGTTTTTT.

The rearrangement uses TRBV9 and TRBJ2-2, with 16 nucleotides matching TRBD2. The CDR3 has 17 residues. Losses at the gene ends were 5 bases for V and 6 bases for J; bases not matched to a gene: 7. Germline V gene lookup returns CDR1 SGDLS and CDR2 YYNGEE. The CDR3: CASRKGLAGGPAGELFF. The DNA for the CDR3 is TGTGCCAGCAGGAAGGGACTAGCGGGAGGGCCGGCCGGGGAGCTGTTTTTT.

CDR3 protein: CASSFSALASERGETQYF. CDR3 sequence (DNA): TGTGCCAGCAGTTTTTCCGCCCTGGCTAGCGAACGAGGGGAGACCCAGTACTTC. The chain links TRBV28 to TRBJ2-5; D might be TRBD2 (6 bases). The CDR3 length is 18 residues. Germline V gene data show CDR1 as MDHEN and CDR2 as SYDVKM. V was pared by 3 bases and J by 5 bases, with 25 bases between. The full variable domain, with the rest looked up from reference TRBV28 and TRBJ2-5, is DVKVTQSSRYLVKRTGEKVFLECVQDMDHENMFWYRQDPGLGLRLIYFSYDVKMKEKGDIPEGYSVSREKKERFSLILESASTNQTSMYLCASSFSALASERGETQYFGPGTRLLVL.

This clone was seen just once. The chain joins TRBV6-5 to TRBJ1-2; TRBD1 matches 11 bases. The germline CDR1 and CDR2 sequences are MNHEY and SVGAGI. Unmatched junction bases numbered 2, after V lost 2 bases and J lost 3 bases. The length of the CDR3 is 15 residues. The DNA for the CDR3 is TGTGCCAGCAGTTACACGGGACAGGGGGACTATGGCTACACCTTC. This gives the protein CASSYTGQGDYGYTF.

This clone showed up just a few times. The chain links TRBV6-6 to TRBJ1-5; a weak D match, TRBD1 (6 bases). In germline, CDR1 is MNHNY, CDR2 SVGAGI (reference sequence). V lost 7 bases, J lost 2 bases, and 12 bases lay in between. CDR3 length: 14 amino acids. The CDR3: CASTGGMGNQPQHF. The CDR3 DNA reads as TGTGCCAGCACGGGGGGCATGGGCAATCAGCCCCAGCATTTT.

The chain carries TRBV4-1 and TRBJ2-5; 10 nucleotides agree with TRBD2. The CDR3 loop spans 18 amino acids. Per the germline V gene, CDR1 is MGHRA and CDR2 is YSYEKL. V shed 2 bases and J 4 bases; nucleotides not matched to a gene: 13. CDR3 sequence (DNA): TGCGCCAGCAGCCAAACAGGGGTAGCGGGGGGCGGGAGAGAGACCCAGTACTTC. This gives the protein CASSQTGVAGGGRETQYF.

V gene TRBV19 combines with J gene TRBJ1-5; D gene ambiguous. This CDR3 contains 15 residues. The V end lost 5 bases, the J end lost 0 bases, and 11 bases lay between the germline ends. CDR1 LNHDA and CDR2 SQIVND come from the germline V gene (reference sequence). The CDR3 nucleotides are TGTGCCAGTAGTTGGGCAGACTATAGCAATCAGCCCCAGCATTTT. Its protein product is CASSWADYSNQPQHF.

This clone was recorded once. The chain has TRBV7-9 and TRBJ1-5, with D hard to call. Trimming left V 4 bases short and J 7 bases short, with 11 bases between. CDR3 length: 13 residues. Per the germline V gene, CDR1 is SEHNR and CDR2 is FQNEAQ (reference sequence). CDR3 nucleotides: TGTGCCAGCAGCTCAAGAGGCCGGCAGCCCCAGCATTTT. Translating gives CASSSRGRQPQHF.

This clone occurred a few times. The J gene is TRBJ2-1, the V gene TRBV11-2; D is perhaps TRBD1 (6 bases). Germline V gives CDR1 SGHAT, CDR2 FQNNGV. This CDR3 spans 16 amino acids. The V end lost 2 bases, the J end lost 3 bases, and 14 bases lay between the germline ends. The CDR3 region is CASSLLSRGSYNEQFF. In nucleotides, the CDR3 is TGTGCCAGCAGCTTATTATCCAGGGGTAGCTACAATGAGCAGTTCTTC.

This chain connects TRBV19 to TRBJ2-1; perhaps TRBD2 as D (6 bases). The CDR3 contains 17 residues. CDR1 is LNHDA, CDR2 SQIVND, per germline (reference sequence). The V end was cut by 3 bases, the J end by 0 bases, with 15 bases between. CDR3 sequence reads: CASSIPKAGTSYNEQFF. The DNA of the CDR3 is TGTGCCAGTAGTATCCCCAAGGCGGGGACCTCCTACAATGAGCAGTTCTTC. The variable domain in full, completed from reference TRBV19 and TRBJ2-1, reads DGGITQSPKYLFRKEGQNVTLSCEQNLNHDAMYWYRQDPGQGLRLIYYSQIVNDFQKGDIAEGYSVSREKKESFPLTVTSAQKNPTAFYLCASSIPKAGTSYNEQFFGPGTRLTVL.

The rearrangement links TRBV7-2 to TRBJ1-3; D gene unclear. The CDR3 covers 15 residues. Trimming shortened V by 3 bases and J by 0 bases, and 9 bases separated the two germline ends. Germline CDR1 is SGHTA and CDR2 is FQGNSA. CDR3 region: CASSLGISSGNTIYF. The CDR3 coding sequence is TGTGCCAGCAGCTTGGGCATTAGCTCTGGAAACACCATATATTTT.

The rearrangement joins TRBV18 to TRBJ2-6; tentatively, D is TRBD1 (5 bases). CDR3 size: 15 residues. Trimming removed 3 bases from V and 0 bases from J, with 6 bases in between. From germline, CDR1 is KGHSH and CDR2 LQKENI. The CDR3, as DNA: TGTGCCAGCTCACCCCAGGGCTCTGGGGCCAACGTCCTGACTTTC. Protein: CASSPQGSGANVLTF.

The V call is TRBV6-5, the J call TRBJ1-2; 7 bases line up with TRBD1. CDR1 and CDR2 (germline): MNHEY, SVGAGI. The CDR3 is made up of 13 amino acids. J lost 3 bases, V lost 6 bases, and 4 bases had no gene match. CDR3: CASRGGTDYGYTF. CDR3 sequence (DNA): TGTGCCAGCAGGGGCGGGACAGACTATGGCTACACCTTC.

This clone turned up a few times. This chain joins TRBV3-1 (or the pseudogene TRBV3-2) and TRBJ2-5; tentatively, D is TRBD1 (5 bases). The V gene lost 0 bases and the J gene lost 3 bases, with 11 bases spanning the gap. Germline V gene lookup returns CDR1 LGHDT and CDR2 YNNKEL (reference sequence). The CDR3 has 15 amino acids. The CDR3 DNA reads TGTGCCAGCAGCCAAGATGTGACAGAGAAAGAGACCCAGTACTTC. Translation: CASSQDVTEKETQYF.

This chain links TRBV2 with TRBJ2-6, with 7 bases aligning to TRBD2. Germline lookup yields CDR1 SNHLY and CDR2 FYNNEI. The CDR3 totals 15 residues. J lost 2 bases, V lost 6 bases, and 4 bases had no gene match. The CDR3 bases are TGTGCCAGCAGCGGGAGGTCTGCTGGGGCCAACGTCCTGACTTTC. Translation gives CASSGRSAGANVLTF.